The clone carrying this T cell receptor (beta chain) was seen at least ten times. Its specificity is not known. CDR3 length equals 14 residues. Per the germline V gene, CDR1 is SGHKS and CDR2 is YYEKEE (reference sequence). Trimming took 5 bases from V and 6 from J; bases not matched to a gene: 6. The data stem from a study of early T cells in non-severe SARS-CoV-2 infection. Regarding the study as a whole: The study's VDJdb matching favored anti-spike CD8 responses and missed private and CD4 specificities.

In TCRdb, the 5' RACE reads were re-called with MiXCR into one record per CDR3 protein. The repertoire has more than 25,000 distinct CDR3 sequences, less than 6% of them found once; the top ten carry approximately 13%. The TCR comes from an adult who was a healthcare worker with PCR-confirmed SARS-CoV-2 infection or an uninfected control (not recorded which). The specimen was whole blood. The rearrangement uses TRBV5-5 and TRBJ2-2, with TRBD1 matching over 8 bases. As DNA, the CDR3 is TGTGCCAGCAGTATAGGACAGGGCCCCGGGGAGCTGTTTTTT. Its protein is CASSIGQGPGELFF.